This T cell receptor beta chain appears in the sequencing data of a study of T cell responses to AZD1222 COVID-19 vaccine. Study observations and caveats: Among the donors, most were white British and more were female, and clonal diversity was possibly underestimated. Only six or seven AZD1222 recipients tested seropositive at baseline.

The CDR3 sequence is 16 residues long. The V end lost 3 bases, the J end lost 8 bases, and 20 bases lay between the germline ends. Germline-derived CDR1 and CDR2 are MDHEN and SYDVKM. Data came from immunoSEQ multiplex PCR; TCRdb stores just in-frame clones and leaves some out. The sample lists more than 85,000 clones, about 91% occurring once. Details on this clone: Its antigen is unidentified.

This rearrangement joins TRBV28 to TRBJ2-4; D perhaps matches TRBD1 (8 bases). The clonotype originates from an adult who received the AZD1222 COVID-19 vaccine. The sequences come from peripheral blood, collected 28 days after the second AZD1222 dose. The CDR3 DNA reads TGTGCCAGCAGTTTCCGACAGGGGAGGGTACGGGACATTCAGTACTTC. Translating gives CASSFRQGRVRDIQYF.